Sequencing of this T cell receptor beta chain was carried out in a study of T cells in Graves' hyperthyroidism and ophthalmopathy. Germline V gene lookup returns CDR1 WSHSY and CDR2 SAAADI. Trimming took 7 bases from V and 4 from J; bases not matched to a gene: 5. CDR3 length: 14 residues. Researchers took RNA transcripts and amplified the TCR beta CDR3 regions from them. First-round RT-PCR targeting the TCR CDR3 was performed with the HTBI primer set. TCRdb redid the calling of the multiplex PCR reads with MiXCR, one entry per CDR3 protein. This repertoire shows around 600,000 distinct CDR3 sequences, approximately 42% found once; its top ten account for about 7.7%. Criteria for exclusion of patients were uncontrolled infection, other autoimmune disease, pregnancy or lactation. Study-level points and caveats: Most thyroid clonotypes expanded above 0.001 appeared in blood too. Stable hyperthyroidism and ophthalmopathy were separated using 13 V-J signatures.

This clonotype was counted between two and nine times. Antigen unknown. The clonotype comes from an adult man with Graves' disease, either hyperthyroidism or ophthalmopathy (not recorded which). V and J are TRBV10-2 and TRBJ1-5; 9 bases map to TRBD1. Source material: peripheral blood or thyroid tissue (not recorded which). The CDR3 loop reads CASNMGQGNQPQHF. DNA of the CDR3: TGCGCCAGCAATATGGGACAGGGAAATCAGCCCCAGCATTTT.